This T cell receptor (beta chain) was captured by sequencing in a study of PD-L1 blockade in urothelial cancer (TCRdb year 2017). About the full investigation: Therapy was started at some point between 2012 and 2014 for all patients, and atezolizumab 1,200 mg was administered intravenously every 3 weeks. Blood samples yielded a median of about 150,000 T cells and tens of thousands of unique TCRs, with median clonality around 0.084. In the same patients, pretreatment tumors underwent whole exome sequencing and RNA sequencing in addition to TCR sequencing. Blood samples were analyzed at two time points: 3 weeks after treatment start (second dose) and 6 weeks after treatment start. The study was an exploratory multi-omic analysis of somatic, immune and clinical correlates of response to PD-L1 blockade with atezolizumab in urothelial cancer. About 85% of the 29 patients were males with bladder-origin urothelial cancer, and about 65% of the roughly 30 reported a prior smoking history. Just over 28 patients had pretreatment blood TCR-seq, roughly 24 had at least one posttreatment blood collection, and roughly 24 had tumor TCR-seq. Patients had an ECOG performance status of 0 or 1 and had received between 0 and 3 prior chemotherapy regimens. TCR sequencing covered pretreatment tumor samples and matched, serially collected peripheral blood taken before and after atezolizumab treatment. Nine patients achieved durable clinical benefit and approximately 20 did not. Durable clinical benefit was defined as progression-free survival longer than 6 months, and TCR features were also tested against progression-free and overall survival.

The CDR3, from cysteine to phenylalanine, totals 16 residues. The sequence is cut down to CDR3 DNA, 48 bases in frame from base 1. As encoded in the germline V gene (reference sequence), CDR1 is LNHDA while CDR2 is SQIVND. The junction shows trimming of 7 bases on V and 5 bases on J, plus 20 bases between the germline ends. Synthetic TCR analog templates were spiked into each PCR to estimate absolute template abundance from read counts. The immunoSEQ assay was used to amplify TCRbeta CDR3 regions from genomic DNA with bias-controlled V and J gene primers. Sequencing of rearranged TCRbeta segments was done at approximately 20X coverage. In the authors' own workflow: Sequencing errors were corrected by clustering, and CDR3s were annotated against IMGT so that V, D and J genes could be assigned. Downstream analyses used only productive TCRbeta rearrangements and left out out-of-frame or stop-codon sequences. To compute clonality, Shannon entropy was normalized by the log of the number of unique productive sequences and then subtracted from one. Fisher's exact test with Benjamini-Hochberg correction, at a threshold of adjusted p below 0.01, was used to find clones that differed between time points or between blood and tumor. TCRdb obtained this table from immuneACCESS and retained in-frame rearrangements with V and J assigned. These tables miss some clones; where compared with another copy, unresolved V genes account for less than half of the shortfall, and the remainder is unexplained. V and J calls and clone size come straight from that table; D and trimming were deduced from the DNA. Recorded for this sample are nearly 50,000 clones; approximately 85% of them occurred a single time. Together, the top ten hold under 2.5% of the sample.

The paper as a whole reports these results and caveats: Improved progression-free and overall survival was found to be associated with pretreatment peripheral blood TCR clonality below the median. Small sample size (n ≈ 27) and many exploratory analyses mean the results are intended to be hypothesis-generating. At 3 weeks after the start of treatment, tumor-associated TCR clones in peripheral blood had expanded more in patients with durable benefit (n ≈ 24, p = 0.022).

About this clone: Its target antigen remains unknown. Qualities for individual bases were not recorded, and no much larger clone is one base off.

Reading the label with the study, this specimen's time point is: peripheral blood 6 weeks after treatment start. The cohort included about 27 patients with locally advanced or metastatic urothelial carcinoma who were treated at Memorial Sloan Kettering on a trial protocol. Peripheral blood mononuclear cells were collected pretreatment and during treatment, with between 1 and 8 total time points obtained per patient. The Qiagen DNeasy Blood extraction kit was used to purify genomic DNA from total PBMCs and from tumor samples. Collected pretreatment and during treatment, PBMCs were isolated and stored as previously described.

The sequenced sample was PBMCs, obtained around atezolizumab (anti-PD-L1) treatment. The clonotype comes from a man aged 50-59 years with urothelial cancer. The receptor chain draws on TRBV19 and TRBJ1-4; a tentative D call is TRBD1 (5 bases match). The bases are TGTGCCAGTACCAGACCGGGGGGAATCGCCAATGAAAAACTGTTTTTT. Its protein reads: CASTRPGGIANEKLFF.